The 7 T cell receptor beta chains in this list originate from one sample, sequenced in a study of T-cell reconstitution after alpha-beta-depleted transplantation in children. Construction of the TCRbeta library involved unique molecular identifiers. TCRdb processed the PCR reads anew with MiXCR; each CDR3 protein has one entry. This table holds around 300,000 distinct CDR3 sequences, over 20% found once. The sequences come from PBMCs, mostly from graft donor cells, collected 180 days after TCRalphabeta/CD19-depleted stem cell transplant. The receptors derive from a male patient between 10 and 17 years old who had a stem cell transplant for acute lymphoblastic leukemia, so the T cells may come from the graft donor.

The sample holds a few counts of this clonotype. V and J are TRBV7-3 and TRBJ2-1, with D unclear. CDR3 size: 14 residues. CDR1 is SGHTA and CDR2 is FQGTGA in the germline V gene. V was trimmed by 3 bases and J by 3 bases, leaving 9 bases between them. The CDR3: CASSLTGRYNEQFF. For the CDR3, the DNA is TGTGCCAGCAGCTTGACCGGGCGCTACAATGAGCAGTTCTTC.

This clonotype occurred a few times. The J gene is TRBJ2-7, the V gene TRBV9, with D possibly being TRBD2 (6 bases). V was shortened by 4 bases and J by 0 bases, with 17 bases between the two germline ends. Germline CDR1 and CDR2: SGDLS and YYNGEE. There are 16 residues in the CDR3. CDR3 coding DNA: TGTGCCAGCAGCCCCTGGACTACCATTTACTCCTACGAGCAGTACTTC. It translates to CASSPWTTIYSYEQYF.

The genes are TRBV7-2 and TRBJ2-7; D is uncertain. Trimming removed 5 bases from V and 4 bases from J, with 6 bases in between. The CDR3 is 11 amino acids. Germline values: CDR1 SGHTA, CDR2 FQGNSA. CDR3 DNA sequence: TGTGCCAGCAGCGGTTGTTACGAGCAGTACTTC. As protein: CASSGCYEQYF. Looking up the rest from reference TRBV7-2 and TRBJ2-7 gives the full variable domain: GAGVSQSPSNKVTEKGKDVELRCDPISGHTALYWYRQSLGQGLEFLIYFQGNSAPDKSGLPSDRFSAERTGGSVSTLTIQRTQQEDSAVYLCASSGCYEQYFGPGTRLTVT.

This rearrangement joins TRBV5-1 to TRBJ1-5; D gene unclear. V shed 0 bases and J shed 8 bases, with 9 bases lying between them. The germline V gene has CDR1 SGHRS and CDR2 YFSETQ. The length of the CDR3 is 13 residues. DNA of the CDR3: TGCGCCAGCAGCTTGGGTTCCGTGGAGCCCCAGCATTTT. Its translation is CASSLGSVEPQHF. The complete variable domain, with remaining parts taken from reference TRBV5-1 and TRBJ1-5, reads KAGVTQTPRYLIKTRGQQVTLSCSPISGHRSVSWYQQTPGQGLQFLFEYFSETQRNKGNFPGRFSGRQFSNSRSEMNVSTLELGDSALYLCASSLGSVEPQHFGDGTRLSIL.

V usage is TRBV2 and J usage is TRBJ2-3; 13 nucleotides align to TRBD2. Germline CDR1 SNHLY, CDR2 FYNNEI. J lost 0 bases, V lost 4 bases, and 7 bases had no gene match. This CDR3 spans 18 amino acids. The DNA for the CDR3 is TGTGCCAGCAGTGGATCCCGACTAGCGGGAGGCAGCACAGATACGCAGTATTTT. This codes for CASSGSRLAGGSTDTQYF.

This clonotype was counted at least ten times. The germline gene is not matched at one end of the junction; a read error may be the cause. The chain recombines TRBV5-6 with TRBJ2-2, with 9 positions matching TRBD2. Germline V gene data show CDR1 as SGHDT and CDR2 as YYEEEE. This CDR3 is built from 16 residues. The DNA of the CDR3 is TGCGCCAGCAGCTTGGAACTAGCGGGGAACACCGGGGAGCTGTTTTTT. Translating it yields CASSLELAGNTGELFF.

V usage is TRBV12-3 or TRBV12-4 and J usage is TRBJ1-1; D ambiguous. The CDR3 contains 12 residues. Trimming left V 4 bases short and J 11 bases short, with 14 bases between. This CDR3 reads CASSSWGGWAFF. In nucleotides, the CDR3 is TGTGCCAGCAGTTCTTGGGGTGGGTGGGCTTTCTTT.